The following is a T cell receptor (beta chain) sequence with its context. Its antigen is not known. This specimen comes from a study of cytomegalovirus exposure and HLA in healthy donors. Study observations and caveats: A cluster of highly shared sequence variants was likely a sequencing artifact. What TCR beta sequences reportedly achieved was accurate prediction of HLA-A and HLA-B alleles in most subjects.

Germline lookup yields CDR1 SGDLS and CDR2 YYNGEE. V was pared by 1 base and J by 0 bases, with 11 bases between. The CDR3 is 16 amino acids. A multiplex PCR was run with 60 Vbeta primers and 13 Jbeta primers. Clones were read by immunoSEQ multiplex PCR, and TCRdb kept only the in-frame ones, dropping some. The table records approximately 120,000 clones, about 84% of them present only once. The sample consisted of PBMCs. The V gene is TRBV9, the J gene TRBJ1-3; D remains ambiguous. This receptor was identified in a man between 40 and 49 years old in good health and CMV-seronegative. CDR3 in DNA: TGTGCCAGCAGCGTAATTAGATTTCACTCTGGAAACACCATATATTTT. Its protein is CASSVIRFHSGNTIYF.